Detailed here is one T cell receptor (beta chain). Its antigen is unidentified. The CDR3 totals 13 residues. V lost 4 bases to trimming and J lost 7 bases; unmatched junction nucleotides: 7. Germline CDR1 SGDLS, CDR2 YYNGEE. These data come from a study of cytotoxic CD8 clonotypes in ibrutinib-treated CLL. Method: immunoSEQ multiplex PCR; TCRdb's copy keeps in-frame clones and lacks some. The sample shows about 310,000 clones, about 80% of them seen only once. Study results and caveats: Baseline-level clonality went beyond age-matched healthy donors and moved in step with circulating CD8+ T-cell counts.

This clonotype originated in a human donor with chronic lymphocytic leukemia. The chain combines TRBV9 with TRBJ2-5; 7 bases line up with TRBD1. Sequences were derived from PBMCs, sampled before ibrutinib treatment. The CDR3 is CASSPDRVVTQYF. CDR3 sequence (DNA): TGTGCCAGCAGCCCTGACAGGGTAGTGACCCAGTACTTC. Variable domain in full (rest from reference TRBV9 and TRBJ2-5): DSGVTQTPKHLITATGQRVTLRCSPRSGDLSVYWYQQSLDQGLQFLIQYYNGEERAKGNILERFSAQQFPDLHSELNLSSLELGDSALYFCASSPDRVVTQYFGPGTRLLVL.